The 8 T cell receptor beta chains below all came from one sample that was sequenced in a study of metastatic and nonmetastatic thyroid tumors. The entire patient cohort was treatment-naive prior to thyroid surgery. TCRdb re-called clones via MiXCR from the PCR reads. The top ten hold 8% to 9.5% of the sample, which has around 40,000 clones, approximately 15% seen once. The sample was blood. These receptors were obtained from a female donor with papillary thyroid cancer or a benign thyroid nodule (not recorded which). Some clones in this sample may be carry-over from other donors' samples.

This clone has only a few counts. At one end the junction does not follow the germline gene, possibly because of a read error. V and J are TRBV28 and TRBJ1-5, with D tentatively TRBD1 (5 bases). The CDR3 covers 14 residues. The germline CDR1 and CDR2 sequences are MDHEN and SYDVKM. This CDR3 reads CASSSGRAGQRQHF. CDR3 DNA sequence: TGTGCCAGCAGTTCGGGCAGGGCCGGTCAGCGCCAGCATTTT.

The CDR3 here is CASSVTGVNTEAFF. In DNA, the CDR3 is TGTGCCAGCAGCGTGACAGGGGTCAATACTGAAGCTTTCTTT. The rearrangement joins TRBV5-4 to TRBJ1-1, with 8 bases fitting TRBD1. CDR3 length: 14 amino acids. V lost 4 bases, J lost 5 bases, and 7 bases stayed unmatched. CDR1 and CDR2 from the germline V gene are SGHNT and YYREEE (reference sequence). Supplemented by reference TRBV5-4 and TRBJ1-1, the full variable domain reads ETGVTQSPTHLIKTRGQQVTLRCSSQSGHNTVSWYQQALGQGPQFIFQYYREEENGRGNFPPRFSGLQFPNYSSELNVNALELDDSALYLCASSVTGVNTEAFFGQGTRLTVV.

This clone was seen many times. V is TRBV6-1 and J is TRBJ1-5; D unresolved. V dropped 5 bases and J dropped 3 bases, with 8 bases sitting between them. Germline CDR1 and CDR2: MNHNS and SASEGT. CDR3 length equals 13 residues. The CDR3 region is CASSLQVNQPQHF. The CDR3 coding sequence is TGTGCCAGCAGTTTGCAGGTCAATCAGCCCCAGCATTTT.

This clone was detected a few times. V is TRBV2 and J is TRBJ1-6, with 10 bases that match TRBD1. Germline V gene lookup returns CDR1 SNHLY and CDR2 FYNNEI. The J segment lost 7 bases and the V segment lost 11 bases, leaving 5 bases of the junction unmatched. The CDR3 covers 13 residues. Here the CDR3 reads CAGTGVRNSPLHF. CDR3 coding DNA: TGTGCCGGGACAGGGGTCCGGAATTCACCCCTCCACTTT.

This clone has more than one count but fewer than ten. This chain joins TRBV10-2 and TRBJ2-2; possible D gene TRBD2, 6 bases. This CDR3 is built from 12 residues. Looked up from germline, CDR1 is WSHSY and CDR2 is SAAADI. Trimming shortened V by 11 bases and J by 6 bases, and 13 bases separated the two germline ends. CDR3 sequence reads: CAGKSGSGELFF. Here the CDR3 DNA reads TGCGCCGGAAAAAGCGGGTCCGGGGAGCTGTTTTTT.

This clone was seen ten or more times. The chain is built from TRBV28 and TRBJ2-7; D is uncertain. The CDR3 runs 12 residues. The germline V gene has CDR1 MDHEN and CDR2 SYDVKM. V lost 4 bases and J lost 4, with 8 bases in between. The CDR3 region is CASSYEAYEQYF. CDR3 sequence (DNA): TGTGCCAGCAGTTATGAAGCTTACGAGCAGTACTTC.

This clone was detected many times. This rearrangement joins TRBV5-6 to TRBJ2-1; 10 nucleotides line up with TRBD2. The CDR3 consists of 16 residues. Trimming cost V 3 bases and J 16 bases; bases outside gene matches: 19. Per the germline V gene, CDR1 is SGHDT and CDR2 is YYEEEE. In DNA form, the CDR3 reads TGTGCCAGCAGCTCCCGGTCAAGCGGGAGGGCCAATGGTGAATTCTTC. It specifies CASSSRSSGRANGEFF.

In its sample, this clone was seen many times. V usage is TRBV20-1 and J usage is TRBJ1-2, with D maybe TRBD1 (5 bases). The CDR3 covers 10 residues. Germline V gives CDR1 DFQATT, CDR2 SNEGSKA (reference sequence). Trimming left V 5 bases short and J 6 bases short, with 7 bases between. The CDR3 DNA follows: TGCAGTGCTGGGGGGGATGGCTACACCTTC. Translating it yields CSAGGDGYTF.